This is a list of T cell receptor beta chains from one sample in a study of cytomegalovirus exposure and HLA in healthy donors. The repertoire was sequenced with immunoSEQ multiplex PCR; TCRdb's copy has only in-frame clones and lacks some. The table shows 95,000 to 150,000 clones, with around 75% occurring only once. The material sequenced was PBMCs. The source of these receptors is a woman aged 40-49 years in good health and CMV-seropositive. CDR3s leave out the opening cysteine and the closing phenylalanine or tryptophan. D genes are given only for firm matches. The size entry is marked missing in some rows and otherwise reads once, few, many or a size class.

j_gene | len | abundance | d_gene | v_gene | CDR3aa
TRBJ2-7 | 13 | NA | TRBD2 | TRBV5-4 | ASSRGLAGITREY
TRBJ1-4 | 13 | NA | TRBD1 | TRBV6-6 | ASSYLGQGNEKLF
TRBJ1-1 | 10 | NA | NA | TRBV28 | ASSPGGTEAF
TRBJ2-6 | 13 | NA | NA | TRBV27 | ASSFGGSGANVLT
TRBJ2-5 | 12 | NA | TRBD1 | TRBV6-5 | ASSTQGAEETQY
TRBJ1-1 | 11 | NA | TRBD1 | TRBV12-5 | ASGGTGRTEAF
TRBJ2-5 | 13 | NA | TRBD2 | TRBV30 | AWELAGGGKETQY
TRBJ1-5 | 14 | few | NA | TRBV6-6 | ASSYLGQYSNQPQH
TRBJ1-4 | 17 | NA | TRBD1 | TRBV27 | ASSLIRGQGRSTNEKLF
TRBJ2-2 | 11 | NA | NA | TRBV6-5 | ASSLQHTGELF
TRBJ1-2 | 12 | NA | TRBD1 | TRBV19 | ASSSGGQYYGYT
TRBJ1-1 | 12 | NA | NA | TRBV5-1 | ASSLELRGTEAF
TRBJ1-2 | 12 | NA | NA | TRBV25-1 | ASSVRTARDGYT
TRBJ1-1 | 11 | NA | NA | TRBV13 | ARQGLGYTEAF
TRBJ1-1 | 9 | NA | TRBD1 | TRBV19 | ASMTGILAF
TRBJ2-2 | 15 | NA | NA | TRBV28 | ASSYPETGEGTGELF
TRBJ2-3 | 11 | NA | NA | TRBV5-4 | ASSLSPTDTQY
TRBJ1-2 | 16 | NA | TRBD1 | TRBV11-2 | ASSFLLGKDRDWTGYT
TRBJ2-5 | 14 | few | NA | TRBV6-5 | ASSYTGQGGKETQY
TRBJ1-2 | 12 | NA | NA | TRBV6-5 | ASKENGRQYGYT
TRBJ1-2 | 14 | NA | NA | TRBV7-6 | ASSPFTGTANYGYT
TRBJ1-2 | 11 | few | TRBD1 | TRBV30 | AWSVAQGAGYT
TRBJ1-1 | 10 | few | NA | TRBV6-5 | ASSSGRTEAF
NA | 12 | once | NA | TRBV5-1 | ASSPGQGGREQY
TRBJ2-2 | 14 | once | NA | TRBV13 | ASSLGPAENTGELF
TRBJ1-2 | 12 | NA | NA | TRBV7-9 | ASSLYRANYGYT
TRBJ1-5 | 11 | NA | NA | TRBV25-1 | AASTGINQPQH
TRBJ2-7 | 11 | NA | NA | TRBV6-5 | ASGLSDSYEQY
TRBJ2-7 | 9 | NA | NA | TRBV28 | ASSSTDEQY
TRBJ1-2 | 11 | NA | NA | TRBV19 | ASTTGPRYGYT